These 21 T cell receptor beta chains share one sample of origin, sequenced in a study of blood T cell repertoires in COVID-19. TCRdb keeps only in-frame clones here, not all; method: immunoSEQ multiplex PCR. The sample shows about 310,000 clones, roughly 87% of them seen only once. The sequencing input was peripheral blood. The receptors come from a man aged 18 to 29 with active or convalescent COVID-19.

The chain links TRBV21-1 to TRBJ2-1; the table's D gene call, TRBD2, was not cross checked with the DNA. TRBV21-1 is annotated as a pseudogene. The CDR3 runs to 17 residues. In DNA, the CDR3 is TGTGCCAGCAGCAAAGAGACTAGCGGGACCCCATACAATGAGCAGTTCTTC. Protein product: CASSKETSGTPYNEQFF.

The gene calls are TRBV21-1 and TRBJ1-5; the table's D gene call, TRBD1, was not cross checked with the DNA. TRBV21-1 is annotated as a pseudogene. The CDR3 length is 16 residues. In DNA, the CDR3 is TGTGCCAGCAGCAAGTCGTCAGGGGGTCTAAATCAGCCCCAGCATTTT. It is translated as CASSKSSGGLNQPQHF.

This chain connects TRBV9 to TRBJ2-3, with 10 bases that match TRBD2. Germline values: CDR1 SGDLS, CDR2 YYNGEE. The CDR3 covers 15 residues. The trim removed 4 bases at V and 5 bases at J, leaving 7 bases unmatched. CDR3 DNA sequence: TGTGCCAGCAGCCCATGGGTAGCGGGAGGAGATACGCAGTATTTT. This gives the protein CASSPWVAGGDTQYF. Filled out from reference TRBV9 and TRBJ2-3, the complete variable domain reads DSGVTQTPKHLITATGQRVTLRCSPRSGDLSVYWYQQSLDQGLQFLIQYYNGEERAKGNILERFSAQQFPDLHSELNLSSLELGDSALYFCASSPWVAGGDTQYFGPGTRLTVL.

This chain connects TRBV9 to TRBJ2-5; the D gene is possibly TRBD2 (7 bases). This CDR3 comprises 16 residues. V shed 4 bases and J shed 4 bases, with 20 bases lying between them. Looked up from germline, CDR1 is SGDLS and CDR2 is YYNGEE. CDR3 sequence (DNA): TGTGCCAGCAGCCTTTGGGGGCGGGAGAAGGGAGAGACCCAGTACTTC. This gives the protein CASSLWGREKGETQYF.

The chain employs TRBV2 and TRBJ1-3, with 9 bases aligning to TRBD1. V shed 6 bases and J 2 bases; nucleotides not matched to a gene: 2. The CDR3 sequence is 14 residues long. Germline CDR1 is SNHLY and CDR2 is FYNNEI. CDR3 nucleotide sequence: TGTGCCAGCAGGGGGACAGGGCCTGGAAACACCATATATTTT. Translation gives CASRGTGPGNTIYF.

The chain recombines TRBV7-6 with TRBJ1-2; a possible D gene is TRBD1 (5 bases). Germline V CDR1 and CDR2: SGHVS, FNYEAQ. Trimming removed 1 base at V and 2 bases at J, with 11 bases between. The CDR3 extends over 15 amino acids. The CDR3 DNA reads as TGTGCCAGCAGCTTAGAGGACACACCCAACTATGGCTACACCTTC. This translates into CASSLEDTPNYGYTF.

The V gene is TRBV12-5, the J gene TRBJ1-5; 10 bases agree with TRBD1. Germline loops: CDR1 LGHNT, CDR2 FRNRAP. V gave up 5 bases and J gave up 5 bases; unmatched junction bases: 12. CDR3 length: 17 amino acids. As DNA, the CDR3 is TGTGCTAGTGGTAATCGATACGACAGGGGGCTTGATCAGCCCCAGCATTTT. Residues: CASGNRYDRGLDQPQHF. Full variable domain (outside the CDR3, taken from reference TRBV12-5 and TRBJ1-5): DARVTQTPRHKVTEMGQEVTMRCQPILGHNTVFWYRQTMMQGLELLAYFRNRAPLDDSGMPKDRFSAEMPDATLATLKIQPSEPRDSAVYFCASGNRYDRGLDQPQHFGDGTRLSIL.

The chain carries TRBV7-2 and TRBJ2-7, with a weak D call TRBD1 (5 bases). Germline CDR1 SGHTA, CDR2 FQGNSA. V was trimmed by 0 bases and J by 0 bases, leaving 21 bases between them. The CDR3 runs to 19 residues. The CDR3 bases are TGTGCCAGCAGCTTAGCAACTCGTTTTGGGGCCCTGAGCTCCTACGAGCAGTACTTC. This encodes CASSLATRFGALSSYEQYF.

This rearrangement joins TRBV2 to TRBJ2-5; D remains unclear. Between the trimmed V and J ends, which lost 4 bases and 3 bases, there was a span of 9 bases. Per the germline V gene, CDR1 is SNHLY and CDR2 is FYNNEI. The CDR3 has 13 residues. CDR3 nucleotides: TGTGCCAGCAGTGTCGGAGTAGAAGAGACCCAGTACTTC. Translated: CASSVGVEETQYF.

This clone was picked up one time. CDR3: CASSQADRENEKLFF. Written as DNA, the CDR3 is TGCGCCAGCAGCCAAGCCGACAGGGAGAATGAAAAACTGTTTTTT. The rearrangement uses TRBV4-3 and TRBJ1-4; TRBD1 aligns across 7 bases. This CDR3 has 15 amino acids. The germline V gene has CDR1 LGHNA and CDR2 YSLEER. Trimming at V came to 1 base and at J to 5 bases, leaving 4 bases not matched to a gene.

J is TRBJ1-2 and V is TRBV11-2, with 7 nucleotides matching TRBD1. Trimming removed 1 base from V and 4 bases from J; junction bases left unmatched: 6. The CDR3 contains 15 residues. In germline, CDR1 is SGHAT, CDR2 FQNNGV. CDR3 loop: CASSLASGQTYGYTF. CDR3 DNA: TGTGCCAGCAGCTTAGCGTCGGGACAGACCTATGGCTACACCTTC.

This rearrangement joins TRBV9 to TRBJ1-1; 7 positions agree with TRBD1. The CDR3 contains 15 residues. The V gene's germline CDR1 is SGDLS and CDR2 YYNGEE. The junction had 6 bases not matched to a gene; V was cut back by 4 bases and J by 0 bases. CDR3 nucleotide sequence: TGTGCCAGCAGCACTTGGGACAGCATGAACACTGAAGCTTTCTTT. Protein product: CASSTWDSMNTEAFF.

The chain recombines TRBV7-9 with TRBJ1-2; TRBD1 agrees at 10 bases. The CDR3 totals 14 residues. Germline values: CDR1 SEHNR, CDR2 FQNEAQ (reference sequence). The ends lost 5 bases at V and 5 bases at J; junction bases unmatched: 5. CDR3 nucleotides: TGTGCCAGCAGCCCGCCGGGACAGGGGTATGGCTACACCTTC. Protein product: CASSPPGQGYGYTF.

This clone was picked up one time. V is TRBV7-9 and J is TRBJ2-1; D is unclear. The germline CDR1 and CDR2 sequences are SEHNR and FQNEAQ (reference sequence). This CDR3 spans 15 amino acids. V lost 5 bases and J 0 bases, leaving 11 bases between the germline ends. The CDR3 nucleotides read TGTGCCAGCAGCGGGCTAACTGTCTCCTACAATGAGCAGTTCTTC. It yields the protein CASSGLTVSYNEQFF.

The V call is TRBV20-1, the J call TRBJ1-4; D is ambiguous. Germline V gene sequence: CDR1 DFQATT, CDR2 SNEGSKA (reference sequence). V shed 0 bases and J shed 8 bases, with 4 bases lying between them. The CDR3 has 11 amino acids. The CDR3 DNA is TGCAGTGCTAGAGAGCGGGAAAAACTGTTTTTT. Translating gives CSAREREKLFF.

This sequence joins TRBV2 and TRBJ2-7, with a tentative D call TRBD1 (7 bases). This CDR3 contains 14 residues. Looked up from germline, CDR1 is SNHLY and CDR2 is FYNNEI. Deletions cut 7 bases from V and 4 bases from J, with 17 bases between. The CDR3 nucleotides read TGTGCCAGCACTGTAGACAGGGAGGCTTACGAGCAGTACTTC. This gives the protein CASTVDREAYEQYF.

This chain connects TRBV4-1 to TRBJ2-5; no firm D call. Germline lookup yields CDR1 MGHRA and CDR2 YSYEKL. V was pared by 1 base and J by 10 bases, with 19 bases between. This CDR3 comprises 15 residues. CDR3 amino acids: CASSQARWQPVGQYF. The CDR3, as DNA: TGCGCCAGCAGCCAAGCGCGGTGGCAGCCGGTGGGCCAGTACTTC.

The J gene is TRBJ1-1, the V gene TRBV6-6; the match to TRBD1 covers 10 bases. With V trimmed by 5 bases and J by 0 bases, 3 bases remained unmatched. This CDR3 is 15 amino acids long. CDR1 is MNHNY and CDR2 is SVGAGI in the germline V gene (reference sequence). The CDR3 region has the DNA TGTGCCAGCAGTAGACAGGGGGCAATGAACACTGAAGCTTTCTTT. Encoded protein: CASSRQGAMNTEAFF.

The V call is TRBV7-9, the J call TRBJ2-1, with 8 bases matching TRBD2. J was trimmed by 4 bases and V by 5 bases; bases with no gene match: 7. This CDR3 contains 15 residues. Germline CDR1 reads SEHNR; CDR2 reads FQNEAQ (reference sequence). The CDR3 here is CASSDLGGGYNEQFF. CDR3 DNA: TGTGCCAGCAGCGATCTGGGCGGGGGGTACAATGAGCAGTTCTTC.

The chain employs TRBV5-1 and TRBJ2-7; 9 bases are a match to TRBD1. The CDR3 is 14 residues long. Germline V gives CDR1 SGHRS, CDR2 YFSETQ. V trimming: 1 base; J trimming: 4 bases; junction bases outside the gene matches: 3. CDR3: CASSLTGGWYEQYF. CDR3 DNA sequence: TGCGCCAGCAGCTTGACAGGGGGCTGGTACGAGCAGTACTTC.

The chain carries TRBV7-3 and TRBJ2-7, with 7 bases lining up with TRBD1. The length of the CDR3 is 14 residues. The junction had 7 bases not matched to a gene; V was cut back by 2 bases and J by 6 bases. Germline CDR1 is SGHTA and CDR2 is FQGTGA. The CDR3 here is CASSLDGQVREQYF. In DNA, the CDR3 is TGTGCCAGCAGCTTAGACGGACAGGTGCGCGAGCAGTACTTC.